This paragraph covers one T cell receptor beta chain sequence. It has no known antigen specificity. Nothing much larger sits one base from this clone, and base qualities are not available. Genomic DNA was isolated from the sorted cells so that the TCRbeta CDR3 region could be sequenced. The immunoSEQ Assay was used for sequencing of TCRbeta CDR3 regions. Drawn from immuneACCESS, this table holds only the in-frame rearrangements with V and J called that TCRdb kept. Clones are partly lost; checked studies trace under half to an unresolved V gene and leave the rest unexplained. The sample table holds around 29,000 clones, of which around 87% were seen once. Over 25% of the sample is in the top ten clones. Patients with a history of autoimmune disease or receiving systemic immunosuppression were excluded from the trial. In every dose cohort, peripheral blood was drawn for TCR sequencing at baseline, cycle 4 day 1, and cycle 7 day 1. The samples were taken from a phase I, first-in-human, multicenter, open-label dose-escalation trial of ivuxolimab. The trial enrolled adults with locally advanced or metastatic head and neck squamous cell, hepatocellular, melanoma or renal cell carcinoma. CD4+ and CD8+ T cells were sorted separately from peripheral blood before TCR sequencing.

The data were taken from a study of OX40 agonist ivuxolimab in advanced cancers. Regarding the study in general: Ivuxolimab was a fully human IgG2 agonistic monoclonal antibody targeting the costimulatory receptor OX40 (CD134). Peripheral TCRbeta sequencing aimed to test whether ivuxolimab altered TCR sequence diversity and caused clonal T-cell expansion. Three dose-escalation patients achieved partial responses, one with hepatocellular carcinoma and two with cutaneous melanoma. Intravenous ivuxolimab was administered to patients every 2 weeks at six dose levels: 0.01, 0.1, 0.3, 1.5, 3 and 10 mg/kg. Prior anti-PD-1, anti-PD-L1 or anti-CTLA-4 therapy was permitted, and 40% of dose-escalation patients had received checkpoint inhibitors. Of the roughly 52 patients in dose escalation, about 20 had hepatocellular carcinoma, some 15 had melanoma, 9 had renal cell carcinoma and 9 had head and neck cancer. A male proportion of around 81% and a mean age of approximately 55 years, ranging from 23 to 79, were recorded for the dose-escalation cohort. The monotherapy dose-escalation portion (N of about 50 patients) of the phase I ivuxolimab trial is reported in the paper. Broader findings and caveats from the paper: Clonal expansion of both CD4+ and CD8+ blood T cells was observed from baseline to week 6 at doses 0.1 to 3.0 mg/kg. Partial responders in the 0.1-3.0 mg/kg groups had among the lowest normalized peripheral clonal expansion, especially among CD8+ T cells. Low levels of normalized T-cell clonal expansion were also seen in some nonresponding patients. On average, CD8+ T cells showed more expanded clones than CD4+ T cells after ivuxolimab. The antigen specificity of the peripheral T cells that underwent clonal expansion was not determined.

There are 14 amino acids in the CDR3, from cysteine to phenylalanine inclusive. Just the 42-base CDR3 DNA is kept, in frame starting at base 1. CDR1 and CDR2, per the germline V gene (reference sequence), are MNHEY and SMNVEV. Between the V and J ends, shortened by 8 bases and 10 bases respectively, the junction contains 18 bases. The starting material was CD4+ or CD8+ T cells sorted from blood, obtained in a trial of the OX40 agonist ivuxolimab. The rearrangement combines TRBV27 with TRBJ1-6, and the D gene may be TRBD1, 5 bases matching. The TCR originated in an adult with an advanced solid tumor such as melanoma, head and neck, liver or kidney cancer. The base sequence is TGTGCCAGCCGCCAGGGACTAGAAAAGTCACCCCTCCACTTT. This gives the protein CASRQGLEKSPLHF.